Presented here are 8 T cell receptor beta chains from one specimen sequenced in a study of cytomegalovirus exposure and HLA in healthy donors. The assay was immunoSEQ multiplex PCR, and TCRdb's table has in-frame clones only and misses some. The sample has about 160,000 clones, over 85% seen once; the top ten hold 4% to 4.5%. The sequencing sample was made of PBMCs. The receptors were sampled from a man between 18 and 29 years old in good health and CMV-seropositive.

The chain joins TRBV7-9 to TRBJ2-5, with TRBD2 as a possible D gene (5 bases). The V end lost 3 bases, the J end lost 2 bases, and 13 bases lay between the germline ends. Per the germline V gene, CDR1 is SEHNR and CDR2 is FQNEAQ (reference sequence). The CDR3 contains 15 residues. CDR3 protein: CASSFVLGLQETQYF. As DNA, the CDR3 is TGTGCCAGCAGCTTCGTACTAGGCCTTCAAGAGACCCAGTACTTC.

The chain has TRBV7-9 and TRBJ2-2; 10 bases agree with TRBD1. From germline, CDR1 is SEHNR and CDR2 FQNEAQ (reference sequence). With V trimmed by 3 bases and J by 5 bases, 6 bases remained unmatched. There are 16 residues in the CDR3. CDR3 nucleotide sequence: TGTGCCAGCAGCTTTGGCGGACAGGGGGTGACCGGGGAGCTGTTTTTT. Residues: CASSFGGQGVTGELFF.

The gene calls are TRBV28 and TRBJ1-5; 10 positions match TRBD1. CDR3 length equals 15 residues. In germline, CDR1 is MDHEN, CDR2 SYDVKM. The V gene end was trimmed by 5 bases and the J gene end by 7 bases; junction bases not matched to a gene: 8. The CDR3 region has the DNA TGTGCCAGCAGTACCCGCCGGGACAGGGGACAGCCCCAGCATTTT. Encoded protein: CASSTRRDRGQPQHF.

This sequence joins TRBV5-1 and TRBJ1-4; D is possibly TRBD1 (6 bases). Germline assignment: CDR1 SGHRS and CDR2 YFSETQ. The CDR3 runs 14 residues. V was trimmed by 4 bases and J by 3 bases, leaving 10 bases between them. CDR3: CASSTDSANEKLFF. As DNA, the CDR3 is TGCGCCAGCAGCACGGACAGTGCTAATGAAAAACTGTTTTTT. The full variable domain, its missing parts supplied by reference TRBV5-1 and TRBJ1-4, is KAGVTQTPRYLIKTRGQQVTLSCSPISGHRSVSWYQQTPGQGLQFLFEYFSETQRNKGNFPGRFSGRQFSNSRSEMNVSTLELGDSALYLCASSTDSANEKLFFGSGTQLSVL.

The chain uses TRBV9 and TRBJ1-4; D is possibly TRBD1 (6 bases). CDR1 and CDR2 from the germline V gene are SGDLS and YYNGEE. This CDR3 is 14 amino acids long. V lost 4 bases and J lost 4, with 11 bases in between. The CDR3 DNA reads TGTGCCAGCAGCCCAGGGGACCTTAATGAAAAACTGTTTTTT. The encoded protein is CASSPGDLNEKLFF.

The rearrangement joins TRBV2 to TRBJ1-2; 7 bases align to TRBD1. CDR3 length equals 13 residues. The V gene's germline CDR1 is SNHLY and CDR2 FYNNEI. V shed 5 bases, J shed 5 bases, and the junction held 5 bases outside the gene matches. CDR3 DNA: TGTGCCAGCAGTACCGGGACAGAATATGGCTACACCTTC. It specifies CASSTGTEYGYTF.

The chain joins TRBV28 to TRBJ2-7; TRBD2 matches at 7 bases. V dropped 4 bases and J dropped 3; count of bases not matched to a gene: 12. The CDR3 spans 16 residues. Germline CDR1 reads MDHEN; CDR2 reads SYDVKM. The chain's CDR3 is CASSSKTAGSFYEQYF. The CDR3 region has the DNA TGTGCCAGCAGTTCGAAGACAGCGGGATCCTTCTACGAGCAGTACTTC.

This chain uses TRBV7-9 with TRBJ2-7; 9 nucleotides line up with TRBD1. Per germline, CDR1 SEHNR and CDR2 FQNEAQ (reference sequence). J lost 2 bases, V lost 6 bases, and 14 bases had no gene match. The CDR3 covers 17 residues. As DNA, the CDR3 is TGTGCCAGCAGTCATAATCCGGTATGGGACAGGGCCTACGAGCAGTACTTC. This sequence encodes CASSHNPVWDRAYEQYF.